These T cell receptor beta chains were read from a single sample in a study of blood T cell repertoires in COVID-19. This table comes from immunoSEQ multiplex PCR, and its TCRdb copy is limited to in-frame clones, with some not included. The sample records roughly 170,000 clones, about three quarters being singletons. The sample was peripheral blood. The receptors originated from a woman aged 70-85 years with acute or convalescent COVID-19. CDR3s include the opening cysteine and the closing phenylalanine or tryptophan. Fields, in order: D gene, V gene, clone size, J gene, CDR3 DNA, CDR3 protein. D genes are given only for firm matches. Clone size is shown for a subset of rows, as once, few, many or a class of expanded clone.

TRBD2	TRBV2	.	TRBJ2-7	TGTGCCAGCAGTGACCCTAGCGGGAGTTTCTACGAGCAGTACTTC	CASSDPSGSFYEQYF
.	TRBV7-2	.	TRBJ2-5	TGTGCCAGCAGCTTAGGGGAGGCGGAGACCCAGTACTTC	CASSLGEAETQYF
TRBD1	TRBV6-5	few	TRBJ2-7	TGTGCCAGCCAACACGGGGACAGGTCCTACGAGCAGTACTTC	CASQHGDRSYEQYF
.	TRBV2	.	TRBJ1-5	TGTGCCAGTTCACCCTACAGGGCGTACCAGCCCCAGCATTTT	CASSPYRAYQPQHF
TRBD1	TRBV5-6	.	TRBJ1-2	TGTGCCAGCAGCTTGGGACAGGGCTCGGCTAACTATGGCTACACCTTC	CASSLGQGSANYGYTF
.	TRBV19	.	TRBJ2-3	TGTGCCAGTAGTACCCCGGGACTTAGCATTACGCAGTATTTT	CASSTPGLSITQYF
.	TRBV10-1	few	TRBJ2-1	TGCGCCAGCACCCCAGGTCCAAGCAATGAGCAGTTCTTC	CASTPGPSNEQFF
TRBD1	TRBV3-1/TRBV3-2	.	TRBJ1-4	TGTGCCAGCAGCCCGTTAGGGACAGGGAATTATGAAAAACTGTTTTTT	CASSPLGTGNYEKLFF
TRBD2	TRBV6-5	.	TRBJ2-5	TGTGCCAGCAGTTACCGTGGACTAGCGGGCGCTCAGTACTTC	CASSYRGLAGAQYF
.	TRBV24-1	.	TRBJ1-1	TGTGCCACCAGCGGTTCAAACACTGAAGCTTTCTTT	CATSGSNTEAFF
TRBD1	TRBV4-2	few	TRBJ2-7	TGTGCCAGCAGCCCCACCATCTCACAGGGACAGGTTCCCTACGAGCAGTACTTC	CASSPTISQGQVPYEQYF